This TCR beta chain is drawn from a study of OX40 agonist ivuxolimab in advanced cancers. The wider study: A diagnosis of hepatocellular carcinoma, melanoma, renal cell or head and neck cancer was present in dose-escalation patients. The dose-escalation cohort was around 83% male, with a mean age of 60 years, ranging roughly 23 to 90. Points from the study as a whole: There was clonal expansion of CD4+ and CD8+ blood T cells by week 6 at 0.1 to 3.0 mg/kg.

The germline V gene has CDR1 MGHDK and CDR2 SYGVNS. V dropped 4 bases and J dropped 9 bases, with 10 bases sitting between them. The CDR3 runs to 13 residues. In the case of this clone: Its target is not known.

Collection of blood occurred at baseline, at cycle 4 day 1, and at cycle 7 day 1. Using immunoSEQ multiplex PCR, the repertoire was profiled, and TCRdb retains in-frame clones only, with some absent. The sample carries 70,000 to 90,000 clones, over 80% recorded once. The clonotype originates from an adult with an advanced solid tumor such as melanoma, head and neck, liver or kidney cancer. This rearrangement joins TRBV25-1 to TRBJ1-6, with D hard to call. Sequenced here: CD4+ or CD8+ T cells sorted from blood, sampled in a trial of the OX40 agonist ivuxolimab. The CDR3 here is CASSGTGSSPLHF. CDR3 bases: TGTGCCAGCAGTGGGACCGGTTCTTCACCCCTCCACTTT.